These 22 T cell receptor beta chains share one sample of origin, sequenced in a study of shared clonotypes between healthy human individuals (dated by TCRdb to the early 2020s). Library generation was performed with the immunoSEQ multiplex PCR assay. TCRdb limited this immuneACCESS table to in-frame rearrangements with V and J called. A share of clones is missing; checked studies link under half to unresolved V genes, and the rest is unexplained. Counted in this sample were roughly 2.2 million clones; 85% to 95% of them appeared once. In total, the top ten clones hold about 0.39% of the sample. Sequencing input: naive CD4+ T cells from PBMCs. Reading the label with the study, this specimen's cell subset or site is: CD45RA+ positively selected. Receptors originate from a man between 18 and 29 years old in good health. Some clones in this sample may be carry-over from other donors' samples.

The chain joins TRBV18 to TRBJ2-6; D is perhaps TRBD2 (5 bases). Germline values: CDR1 KGHSH, CDR2 LQKENI. The CDR3 is 16 residues long. Trimming cost V 5 bases and J 0 bases, with 11 bases left between them. The CDR3 sequence is CASSGRGVSGANVLTF. The CDR3 nucleotides read TGTGCCAGCTCAGGACGGGGAGTCTCTGGGGCCAACGTCCTGACTTTC.

V is TRBV4-2 and J is TRBJ2-3, with 7 bases aligning to TRBD2. Germline CDR1 is LGHNA and CDR2 is YNFKEQ. V shed 5 bases and J 0 bases; nucleotides not matched to a gene: 8. The CDR3 extends over 16 amino acids. The CDR3 nucleotides read TGTGCCAGCAGCGGAGCGGGGAGGTCAAGCACAGATACGCAGTATTTT. Translating it yields CASSGAGRSSTDTQYF.

The rearrangement links TRBV4-2 to TRBJ2-7; no clear D. Germline CDR1 reads LGHNA; CDR2 reads YNFKEQ. This CDR3 is built from 13 residues. Trimming removed 1 base at V and 7 bases at J, with 11 bases between. Here the CDR3 reads CASSQGDSREQYF. The CDR3 bases are TGTGCCAGCAGCCAAGGGGATTCGCGGGAGCAGTACTTC.

The chain carries TRBV28 and TRBJ1-2; no reliable D call. The germline V gene has CDR1 MDHEN and CDR2 SYDVKM. Trimming shortened V by 3 bases and J by 4 bases, and 21 bases separated the two germline ends. This CDR3 contains 17 residues. The CDR3 DNA reads as TGTGCCAGCAGTTTGCCCAGCGGAGGGCGGTACTCCTATGGCTACACCTTC. Protein sequence: CASSLPSGGRYSYGYTF.

The gene calls are TRBV9 and TRBJ2-5, with D uncertain. CDR1 and CDR2 (germline): SGDLS, YYNGEE. The CDR3 totals 13 residues. Trimming pared 4 bases from V and 0 bases from J, leaving 7 bases between. The CDR3 region has the DNA TGTGCCAGCAGCACCCGATACCAAGAGACCCAGTACTTC. Translating gives CASSTRYQETQYF.

Remarks on this clone: Other DNA sequences from this sample encode an identical CDR3 as well. V usage is TRBV5-1 and J usage is TRBJ2-2; D is undetermined. The ends were cut back, 2 bases at V and 1 base at J, with 6 bases in the middle. Germline CDR1 and CDR2: SGHRS and YFSETQ. The CDR3 is 14 amino acids. CDR3 loop: CASSLVENTGELFF. The CDR3 DNA reads TGCGCCAGCAGCTTAGTAGAGAACACCGGGGAGCTGTTTTTT.

This chain uses TRBV6-5 with TRBJ1-2; D may be TRBD1 (6 bases). Trimming left V 3 bases short and J 8 bases short, with 19 bases between. The CDR3 sequence is 15 residues long. The germline CDR1 and CDR2 sequences are MNHEY and SVGAGI. The CDR3: CASSYRGAHAMGYTF. CDR3 DNA: TGTGCCAGCAGTTATCGGGGGGCCCATGCTATGGGCTACACCTTC.

V is TRBV6-1 and J is TRBJ1-4, with 8 positions matching TRBD1. The CDR3 extends over 13 amino acids. J lost 6 bases, V lost 6 bases, and 3 bases had no gene match. CDR1 is MNHNS and CDR2 is SASEGT in the germline V gene. CDR3 coding DNA: TGTGCCAGCAGCCAGGGGGCGGATGAAAAACTGTTTTTT. This encodes CASSQGADEKLFF.

This chain joins TRBV28 and TRBJ2-1; the D gene is possibly TRBD2 (6 bases). V lost 8 bases to trimming and J lost 5 bases, with 19 bases between them. This CDR3 is 15 amino acids long. CDR1 MDHEN and CDR2 SYDVKM come from the germline V gene. The CDR3 bases are TGTGCCAGCTCCACCGGGGGTGAAGGGGACAATGAGCAGTTCTTC. This gives the protein CASSTGGEGDNEQFF.

The J gene is TRBJ2-3, the V gene TRBV10-1; TRBD1 matches at 7 bases. The CDR3 consists of 14 residues. V lost 5 bases and J lost 5; bases outside the gene matches: 7. Looked up from germline, CDR1 is WNHNN and CDR2 is SYGVQD (reference sequence). The CDR3 here is CASSRQGQGDTQYF. The CDR3, as DNA: TGCGCCAGCAGTCGACAGGGTCAGGGAGATACGCAGTATTTT.

For the CDR3, the DNA is TGTGCCACCAGCAGAGATCGACAGGGAATAGCTGGAAACACCATATATTTT. Protein sequence: CATSRDRQGIAGNTIYF. V and J are TRBV15 and TRBJ1-3, with 7 bases aligning to TRBD1. V shed 0 bases and J 2 bases; nucleotides not matched to a gene: 7. There are 17 residues in the CDR3. Germline CDR1 and CDR2: LNHNV and YYDKDF (reference sequence).

The chain recombines TRBV20-1 with TRBJ2-3; 7 positions agree with TRBD2. There are 11 residues in the CDR3. Per germline, CDR1 DFQATT and CDR2 SNEGSKA (reference sequence). The junction had 1 base not matched to a gene; V was cut back by 6 bases and J by 4 bases. This CDR3 reads CSATSADTQYF. As DNA, the CDR3 is TGCAGTGCCACTAGCGCAGATACGCAGTATTTT.

The V and J genes are TRBV18 and TRBJ1-2; no definite D call. The CDR3 loop spans 17 amino acids. The ends were cut back, 3 bases at V and 0 bases at J, with 17 bases in the middle. Germline-derived CDR1 and CDR2 are KGHSH and LQKENI. The CDR3 reads CASSPLVGDGTNYGYTF. The CDR3 DNA sequence: TGTGCCAGCTCACCTCTAGTTGGAGACGGAACTAACTATGGCTACACCTTC. Based on the CDR3 plus reference TRBV18 and TRBJ1-2, the full variable domain is NAGVMQNPRHLVRRRGQEARLRCSPMKGHSHVYWYRQLPEEGLKFMVYLQKENIIDESGMPKERFSAEFPKEGPSILRIQQVVRGDSAAYFCASSPLVGDGTNYGYTFGSGTRLTVV.

The V gene is TRBV7-9, the J gene TRBJ2-3; TRBD1 matches 10 bases. The CDR3 consists of 15 residues. V lost 5 bases and J lost 2; bases outside the gene matches: 4. Germline CDR1 and CDR2: SEHNR and FQNEAQ (reference sequence). CDR3 amino acids: CASSRTGGVTDTQYF. The CDR3 bases are TGTGCCAGCAGCCGGACAGGGGGTGTCACAGATACGCAGTATTTT.

V is TRBV10-1 and J is TRBJ2-1, with D hard to call. The CDR3 has 15 amino acids. Trimming left V 3 bases short and J 0 bases short, with 9 bases between. Per the germline V gene, CDR1 is WNHNN and CDR2 is SYGVQD (reference sequence). Written as DNA, the CDR3 is TGCGCCAGCAGTGACTCAGCGAGCTCCTACAATGAGCAGTTCTTC. Amino acids: CASSDSASSYNEQFF.

The gene calls are TRBV28 and TRBJ2-1, with TRBD1 identical over 7 bases. The J segment lost 5 bases and the V segment lost 4 bases, leaving 8 bases of the junction unmatched. CDR1 and CDR2 (germline): MDHEN, SYDVKM. The CDR3 has 15 amino acids. CDR3 amino acids: CASSSPGQGDNEQFF. DNA for the CDR3: TGTGCCAGCAGTTCCCCCGGGCAGGGGGACAATGAGCAGTTCTTC.

The chain couples TRBV4-3 to TRBJ1-1, with D hard to call. Germline assignment: CDR1 LGHNA and CDR2 YSLEER. V was trimmed by 4 bases and J by 4 bases, leaving 13 bases between them. The CDR3 consists of 14 residues. The CDR3 DNA reads as TGCGCCAGCAGCCTCCGGATGGCAGGCACTGAAGCTTTCTTT. This codes for CASSLRMAGTEAFF.

V usage is TRBV10-2 and J usage is TRBJ1-2; TRBD1 agrees at 7 bases. From germline, CDR1 is WSHSY and CDR2 SAAADI. The J segment lost 5 bases and the V segment lost 7 bases, leaving 16 bases of the junction unmatched. This CDR3 contains 16 residues. The CDR3 DNA reads as TGCGCCAGCACCGATTTCCGACAGGGCACCGGGTATGGCTACACCTTC. Amino acid sequence: CASTDFRQGTGYGYTF.

As to this clone: This same CDR3 is encoded by further DNA sequences in the sample. This chain links TRBV30 with TRBJ1-5; D gene ambiguous. This CDR3 spans 14 amino acids. V gave up 0 bases and J gave up 2 bases, with 8 bases separating them. Germline V gene sequence: CDR1 GTSNPN, CDR2 SVGIG (reference sequence). The CDR3 protein is CAWSVGVGNQPQHF. CDR3 nucleotide sequence: TGTGCCTGGAGTGTAGGTGTGGGCAATCAGCCCCAGCATTTT.

The CDR3 coding sequence is TGCAGTGCTAGTCAGGAAACTGAAGCTTTCTTT. Protein product: CSASQETEAFF. The V gene is TRBV20-1, the J gene TRBJ1-1; D is undetermined. The V end lost 3 bases, the J end lost 5 bases, and 7 bases lay between the germline ends. Per the germline V gene, CDR1 is DFQATT and CDR2 is SNEGSKA (reference sequence). CDR3 length equals 11 residues.

The CDR3 is CASSPVSSGRANEQFF. The CDR3 nucleotides are TGCGCCAGCAGCCCGGTGTCGAGCGGGAGGGCTAATGAGCAGTTCTTC. The chain recombines TRBV5-1 with TRBJ2-1, with 10 bases aligning to TRBD2. CDR3 size: 16 residues. Per germline, CDR1 SGHRS and CDR2 YFSETQ. The ends lost 4 bases at V and 7 bases at J; junction bases unmatched: 11.

The V gene is TRBV23-1, the J gene TRBJ1-1; TRBD1 might be the D (5 bases). TRBV23-1 is an ORF, with its function uncertain. Trimming left V 0 bases short and J 3 bases short, with 14 bases between. The length of the CDR3 is 16 residues. CDR3 amino acids: CASSQSLEGGDTEAFF. For the CDR3, the DNA is TGCGCCAGCAGTCAATCATTAGAAGGAGGGGACACTGAAGCTTTCTTT.